These 14 T cell receptor beta chains share one sample of origin, sequenced in a study of T cell responses to AZD1222 COVID-19 vaccine. This table comes from immunoSEQ multiplex PCR, and its TCRdb copy is limited to in-frame clones, with some not included. The table records approximately 150,000 clones, around 84% of them present only once. This specimen was peripheral blood, taken 28 days after the second AZD1222 dose. These receptor sequences come from an adult who received the AZD1222 COVID-19 vaccine.

V and J are TRBV27 and TRBJ1-1; D perhaps matches TRBD1 (6 bases). CDR1 and CDR2 (germline): MNHEY, SMNVEV (reference sequence). The CDR3 has 14 amino acids. The V end lost 5 bases, the J end lost 4 bases, and 14 bases lay between the germline ends. Written as DNA, the CDR3 is TGTGCCAGCAGTCTAACAGGGCAGGTCACTGAAGCTTTCTTT. It is translated as CASSLTGQVTEAFF.

The V gene is TRBV5-1, the J gene TRBJ2-2, with 8 bases identical to TRBD1. The V segment lost 0 bases and the J segment 4 bases; nucleotides outside the gene matches: 8. This CDR3 contains 17 residues. Germline assignment: CDR1 SGHRS and CDR2 YFSETQ. This chain's CDR3 is CASSLAQGAMSTGELFF. DNA for the CDR3: TGCGCCAGCAGCTTGGCCCAGGGGGCGATGAGCACCGGGGAGCTGTTTTTT.

The rearrangement links TRBV11-2 to TRBJ2-7; no clear D. CDR3 length: 13 amino acids. The V gene lost 5 bases and the J gene lost 2 bases, with 10 bases spanning the gap. Looked up from germline, CDR1 is SGHAT and CDR2 is FQNNGV. DNA of the CDR3: TGTGCCAGCAGCCCACCCTACACCTACGAGCAGTACTTC. Translated, it gives CASSPPYTYEQYF.

The rearrangement uses TRBV10-1 and TRBJ1-2; D remains ambiguous. V was clipped by 6 bases and J by 4 bases, with 15 bases between them. The CDR3 contains 14 residues. The V gene's germline CDR1 is WNHNN and CDR2 SYGVQD (reference sequence). The CDR3 sequence is CASSTTLGGYGYTF. Here the CDR3 DNA reads TGCGCCAGCAGCACCACTTTGGGAGGCTATGGCTACACCTTC.

The rearrangement joins TRBV2 to TRBJ2-1, with 7 bases lining up with TRBD1. Germline V gives CDR1 SNHLY, CDR2 FYNNEI. CDR3 length: 15 amino acids. V was clipped by 3 bases and J by 3 bases; unmatched bases: 5. Written as DNA, the CDR3 is TGTGCCAGCAGTGATGGACAGGTGGGCTACAATGAGCAGTTCTTC. Its protein is CASSDGQVGYNEQFF.

The chain links TRBV28 to TRBJ1-6; the D is unclear. Germline lookup yields CDR1 MDHEN and CDR2 SYDVKM. This CDR3 region has 13 residues. Trimming stripped 6 bases from V and 0 bases from J, with 3 bases between. The CDR3: CASSSSYNSPLHF. CDR3 in DNA: TGTGCCAGCAGCAGCTCCTATAATTCACCCCTCCACTTT.

CDR3 DNA: TGTGCCAGCTCACCACCGTCCAGACCCAACACAGATACGCAGTATTTT. This translates into CASSPPSRPNTDTQYF. The genes are TRBV18 and TRBJ2-3; D gene ambiguous. The V gene's germline CDR1 is KGHSH and CDR2 LQKENI. The V end lost 0 bases, the J end lost 2 bases, and 12 bases lay between the germline ends. The CDR3 is made up of 16 amino acids.

The V and J genes are TRBV5-1 and TRBJ1-6; possible D gene TRBD1, 6 bases. Germline lookup yields CDR1 SGHRS and CDR2 YFSETQ. The CDR3 runs to 16 residues. The V gene lost 0 bases and the J gene lost 7 bases, with 14 bases spanning the gap. The CDR3 DNA reads as TGCGCCAGCAGCTTGGCGGCCGACAGGACGAATTCACCCCTCCACTTT. It translates to CASSLAADRTNSPLHF. The full variable domain, in which reference TRBV5-1 and TRBJ1-6 provide the parts outside the CDR3, is KAGVTQTPRYLIKTRGQQVTLSCSPISGHRSVSWYQQTPGQGLQFLFEYFSETQRNKGNFPGRFSGRQFSNSRSEMNVSTLELGDSALYLCASSLAADRTNSPLHFGNGTRLTVT.

The genes are TRBV9 and TRBJ2-5, with 8 bases that match TRBD2. The junction had 5 bases not matched to a gene; V was cut back by 4 bases and J by 0 bases. Germline loops: CDR1 SGDLS, CDR2 YYNGEE. The CDR3 runs 15 residues. CDR3: CASSPRGGYQETQYF. The CDR3 bases are TGTGCCAGCAGCCCTCGGGGGGGGTACCAAGAGACCCAGTACTTC.

The gene calls are TRBV19 and TRBJ1-2; possibly TRBD1 for D (5 bases). Trimming removed 5 bases from V and 8 bases from J, with 9 bases in between. The CDR3 extends over 11 amino acids. Germline values: CDR1 LNHDA, CDR2 SQIVND (reference sequence). The CDR3, as DNA: TGTGCCAGTAGTCTCCGGGGGGGCTACACCTTC. Its protein is CASSLRGGYTF.

The chain couples TRBV28 to TRBJ1-1; no reliable D call. The ends were cut back, 3 bases at V and 2 bases at J, with 13 bases in the middle. This CDR3 comprises 15 residues. Germline CDR1 is MDHEN and CDR2 is SYDVKM. CDR3 sequence: CASSFYEASNTEAFF. CDR3 nucleotides: TGTGCCAGCAGTTTTTACGAGGCCTCCAACACTGAAGCTTTCTTT.

The chain joins TRBV9 to TRBJ1-6; unclear D gene. The CDR3 has 14 residues. V shed 0 bases and J shed 7 bases, with 8 bases lying between them. The V gene's germline CDR1 is SGDLS and CDR2 YYNGEE. The DNA for the CDR3 is TGTGCCAGCAGCGTAGTCCCGGGAAATTCACCCCTCCACTTT. Translation gives CASSVVPGNSPLHF. The whole variable domain, remainder taken from reference TRBV9 and TRBJ1-6, is DSGVTQTPKHLITATGQRVTLRCSPRSGDLSVYWYQQSLDQGLQFLIQYYNGEERAKGNILERFSAQQFPDLHSELNLSSLELGDSALYFCASSVVPGNSPLHFGNGTRLTVT.

The V and J genes are TRBV7-8 and TRBJ2-5; TRBD2 matches 8 bases. With 3 bases clipped from V and 5 bases from J, the junction kept 8 bases outside the gene matches. CDR1 and CDR2 (germline): SGHVS, FQNEAQ. The CDR3 consists of 15 residues. CDR3 region: CASSFRAGEVETQYF. CDR3 nucleotides: TGTGCCAGCAGCTTCCGAGCGGGAGAAGTGGAGACCCAGTACTTC. The complete variable domain, with remaining parts taken from reference TRBV7-8 and TRBJ2-5, reads GAGVSQSPRYKVAKRGQDVALRCDPISGHVSLFWYQQALGQGPEFLTYFQNEAQLDKSGLPSDRFFAERPEGSVSTLKIQRTQQEDSAVYLCASSFRAGEVETQYFGPGTRLLVL.

This chain links TRBV28 with TRBJ2-2, with 7 bases matching TRBD2. With 8 bases clipped from V and 7 bases from J, the junction kept 10 bases outside the gene matches. Germline CDR1 and CDR2: MDHEN and SYDVKM. The CDR3 extends over 14 amino acids. The CDR3: CASSGGGSVGELFF. The CDR3 region has the DNA TGTGCCAGCTCCGGGGGAGGGTCAGTCGGGGAGCTGTTTTTT.